This T cell receptor beta chain was sequenced for a study of blood T cell repertoires in COVID-19 (dated by TCRdb to 2020 to 2022). With respect to the entire study: Collaborator samples came from the United States, Italy and Spain and covered acute and convalescent phases of COVID-19. The material from the prospective study consisted of cDNA or gDNA derived from T cells, B-cell-depleted T cells, or PBMCs. The dataset comprised deeply sampled blood TCRbeta repertoires from subjects exposed to, actively infected with, or recovered from COVID-19. A freely available public database, intended as a resource for researchers studying the immune response to SARS-CoV-2, is where the repertoires were released. Samples came from the ongoing ImmuneRACE study (first 160 participants) plus 1,254 subjects from 6 global collaborators. Nearly every sample came with metadata listing a de-identified subject ID, COVID-19 status, age in years and sex. HLA class I and class II types, where available, came from metadata supplied by the sample provider rather than from assay-based typing.

Each collaborating institution followed its own protocols to collect whole blood in K2EDTA tubes. For TCRbeta analysis, collaborators shipped samples as frozen whole blood, isolated PBMCs, or DNA extracted from either of those sample types. Comments on this clone: Its antigen target is currently unknown. Base qualities are missing; no much larger clone stands one base away.

The germline V and J ends show losses of 3 bases and 6 bases respectively, and no gene match explains 5 bases of the junction. The CDR3, cysteine through phenylalanine, is 14 amino acids long. The only DNA kept is the CDR3, 42 bases in frame from the first base. From the germline V gene, CDR1 is MRHNA and CDR2 is SNTAGT. Results and caveats for the whole study, not just this receptor: How much clinical and demographic metadata was included differed by source and by participant, and the metadata was provided uncurated.

The immunoSEQ Assay, a bias-controlled multiplex PCR, was used to amplify TCRbeta CDR3 regions from genomic DNA. As for the authors' bioinformatics: The number of nucleated cells in each sample was estimated by amplification of reference gene primers within the assay. To quantify the absolute abundance of each unique TCRbeta CDR3 rearrangement, sequence reads were collapsed and filtered. For each sample, productive Simpson clonality was calculated as the square root of Simpson's diversity index over productive rearrangements. Held by TCRdb, this immuneACCESS table contains in-frame sequences only and omits some clones. Under half of the omission traces to an unresolved V gene where checked; the cause of the rest is unknown. V and J calls and clone size are those listed in that table; D and trimming were worked out from the DNA. For this sample there are roughly 320,000 clones; about 88% appear just once. Of the sample, 1.3% falls within the top ten clones.

The sample comprised peripheral blood. The clonotype originates from a man aged 65 to 79 with acute or convalescent COVID-19. Here the chain combines TRBV6-4 and TRBJ2-1; 7 central bases correspond to TRBD2. The DNA reads TGTGCCAGCAGTGAGTCGGGGGGTTTCAATGAGCAGTTCTTC. This is translated as CASSESGGFNEQFF.